The rows below give T cell receptor beta chains drawn from one sample of a study of blood T cell repertoires in COVID-19. Method: immunoSEQ multiplex PCR; TCRdb's copy keeps in-frame clones and lacks some. This sample carries some 490,000 clones, approximately 83% of them seen once, and the ten largest clones take more than 3%. The material sequenced was peripheral blood. These receptors came from a human donor in a cohort sampled during active COVID-19. The CDR3 runs from the conserved cysteine through the conserved F or W. A D gene is named only where the DNA matches it firmly. Size is stated for part of the rows, as once, few or many counts, or as a class when the clone is expanded.

many	TRBD1	19	TRBJ1-2	TRBV4-3	TGCGCCAGCAGCCAAGATCTCGGGACAGGGGGAATAGCTAACTATGGCTACACCTTC	CASSQDLGTGGIANYGYTF
-	TRBD2	14	TRBJ2-3	TRBV30	TGTGCCTGGAGGACAGCGGGAGGGAAAGATACGCAGTATTTT	CAWRTAGGKDTQYF
-	TRBD2	15	TRBJ2-3	TRBV19	TGTGCCAGTAGTTTGACTAGCGGGAGCACAGATACGCAGTATTTT	CASSLTSGSTDTQYF
-	-	14	TRBJ1-5	TRBV27	TGTGCCAGCAGTTTAAGTAGCCAGTTGTGGCCCCAGCATTTT	CASSLSSQLWPQHF
-	-	15	TRBJ2-6	TRBV15	TGTGCCACCAGCCCGCCGGGTTCTGGGGCCAACGTCCTGACTTTC	CATSPPGSGANVLTF
once	TRBD1	14	TRBJ1-1	TRBV10-3	TGTGCCATCAGTTCGGGACAGCGGAACACTGAAGCTTTCTTT	CAISSGQRNTEAFF
-	TRBD1	15	TRBJ2-1	TRBV30	TGTGCCTGGACCGGGACAGGGACTTTTTACAATGAGCAGTTCTTC	CAWTGTGTFYNEQFF
-	TRBD1	16	TRBJ2-2	TRBV28	TGTGCCAGCAGTTTCCCCCACAGGGGCGCATTCGGGGAGCTGTTTTTT	CASSFPHRGAFGELFF
-	-	15	TRBJ2-5	TRBV6-1	TGTGCCAGCAGTGAACTACAGGGTGCGATGGAGACCCAGTACTTC	CASSELQGAMETQYF
-	TRBD1	13	TRBJ1-2	TRBV12-3/TRBV12-4	TGTGCCAGCAGTAGGGACAGGGACTATGGCTACACCTTC	CASSRDRDYGYTF
-	TRBD1	19	TRBJ1-4	TRBV12-5	TGTGCTAGTGGTTTGAAAACAGGGACAGGGGAATGGGGTAATGAAAAACTGTTTTTT	CASGLKTGTGEWGNEKLFF
-	-	15	TRBJ1-2	TRBV3-1/TRBV3-2	TGTGCCAGCAGCCAAGCATTGCAGGCGATATATGGCTACACCTTC	CASSQALQAIYGYTF
-	-	15	TRBJ2-6	TRBV10-2	TGCGCCAGCAGTGGGACAGAAGCCGGGGCCAACGTCCTGACTTTC	CASSGTEAGANVLTF
-	-	14	TRBJ1-5	TRBV6-5	TGTGCCAGCAACTCGAGGTTAAGCAATCAGCCCCAGCATTTT	CASNSRLSNQPQHF
-	-	14	TRBJ1-6	TRBV7-3	TGTGCCAGCAGCTTAAGGGGCGGGGGATCACCCCTCCACTTT	CASSLRGGGSPLHF
-	TRBD2	16	TRBJ2-1	TRBV28	TGTGCCAGCAGTCCCAGACTAGCGGAAAATGACAATGAGCAGTTCTTC	CASSPRLAENDNEQFF
-	-	11	TRBJ2-7	TRBV25-1	TGTGCCAGCAGTGTCGAGCGGGAGCAGTACTTC	CASSVEREQYF
once	TRBD2	15	TRBJ2-1	TRBV6-2/TRBV6-3	TGTGCCAGCAGTTCGGGGGGACGGGGGGACAATGAGCAGTTCTTC	CASSSGGRGDNEQFF
-	-	15	TRBJ2-7	TRBV28	TGTGCCAGCAGTTTCGAGAGGGGGAGCTCCTACGAGCAGTACTTC	CASSFERGSSYEQYF
few	TRBD1	14	TRBJ2-7	TRBV5-6	TGTGCCAGCAGCCGGGACAGGAGCTCCTACGAGCAGTACTTC	CASSRDRSSYEQYF
-	-	13	TRBJ2-5	TRBV7-3	TGTGCCAGCAGCCCCAACAGTCAAGAGACCCAGTACTTC	CASSPNSQETQYF
-	-	13	TRBJ2-2	TRBV19	TGTGCCACATCCGGGACTCACACCGGGGAGCTGTTTTTT	CATSGTHTGELFF
-	-	12	TRBJ1-1	TRBV28	TGTGCCATTGACAGGCCGAACACTGAAGCTTTCTTT	CAIDRPNTEAFF
-	-	12	TRBJ1-1	TRBV2	TGTGCCAGCATTGCGGTACAAACTGAAGCTTTCTTT	CASIAVQTEAFF
-	-	13	TRBJ1-2	TRBV11-2	TGTGCCAGCAGCCCCGACAGCCTCTATGGCTACACCTTC	CASSPDSLYGYTF
-	-	15	TRBJ2-7	TRBV7-3	TGTGCCAGCAGCTTAAATGGGCAGCCCCAGGGCGAGCAGTACTTC	CASSLNGQPQGEQYF
-	TRBD2	18	TRBJ2-3	TRBV10-3	TGTGCCATCAGTTATGGGGGTGCTAGCGGGACCTCAGCAGATACGCAGTATTTT	CAISYGGASGTSADTQYF